What follows is one T cell receptor beta chain and its context. The sample originates from a study of cytomegalovirus exposure and HLA in healthy donors. The study ran its PCR with 60 Vbeta and 13 Jbeta primers. Only in-frame clones appear in the TCRdb table, and some are missing; sequencing was by immunoSEQ multiplex PCR. Of 130,000 or so clones listed, roughly 62% are singletons. The CDR3 has 15 residues. V lost 0 bases and J 7 bases, leaving 13 bases between the germline ends. Germline values: CDR1 MGHRA, CDR2 YSYEKL. The chain couples TRBV4-1 to TRBJ1-5, with D tentatively TRBD1 (5 bases). The receptor was derived from a male donor in good health and CMV-seronegative. Specimen: PBMCs. CDR3 sequence (DNA): TGCGCCAGCAGCCAAGATTCAGGGCTAGGGCAGCCCCAGCATTTT. Translated: CASSQDSGLGQPQHF.